Described below is a single T cell receptor beta chain sequence and its context. There are a few counts of this clone. There is no known antigen for this receptor. No clone much larger than this one lies a single base away; base qualities are absent. This sample was taken from a study of OX40 agonist ivuxolimab in advanced cancers. About the full investigation: Ivuxolimab was a fully human IgG2 agonistic monoclonal antibody targeting the costimulatory receptor OX40 (CD134). Partial responses occurred in three dose-escalation patients, of whom one had hepatocellular carcinoma and two had cutaneous melanoma. In the dose-escalation cohort, roughly 80% of patients were male, and the mean age was around 60 years, with a range of 23 to 79. Patients were allowed to have had prior anti-PD-1, anti-PD-L1 or anti-CTLA-4 therapy, and 40% of the dose-escalation patients had been treated with checkpoint inhibitors. The monotherapy dose-escalation portion (N ≈ 56 patients) of the phase I ivuxolimab trial is reported in the paper. Among the approximately 50 dose-escalation patients, about 19 had hepatocellular carcinoma, roughly 15 melanoma, 9 renal cell carcinoma and 9 head and neck cancer. The point of sequencing TCRbeta in the periphery was to test whether ivuxolimab changed TCR sequence diversity and drove clonal T-cell expansion. Intravenous ivuxolimab was administered to patients every 2 weeks at six dose levels: 0.01, 0.1, 0.3, 1.5, 3 and 10 mg/kg. Here is what the overall study found, with its caveats: Antigen specificity was not determined for the clonally expanded peripheral T cells. Low levels of normalized T-cell clonal expansion were also seen in some nonresponding patients. In partial responders in the 0.1-3.0 mg/kg groups, normalized peripheral clonal expansion was found to be among the lowest, especially among CD8+ T cells. At doses of 0.1 to 3.0 mg/kg, clonal expansion of both CD4+ and CD8+ T cells in blood was seen between baseline and week 6. On average, CD8+ T cells showed more expanded clones than CD4+ T cells after ivuxolimab.

Patients with autoimmune disease history or receiving systemic immunosuppression were excluded from the trial. In every dose cohort, peripheral blood was drawn for TCR sequencing at baseline, cycle 4 day 1, and cycle 7 day 1. Samples came from an open-label, multicenter, first-in-human phase I dose-escalation trial of ivuxolimab. Adults with locally advanced or metastatic melanoma, renal cell carcinoma, hepatocellular carcinoma or head and neck squamous cell carcinoma were enrolled in the trial. CD4+ and CD8+ T cells were sorted separately from peripheral blood before TCR sequencing. Trimming removed 5 bases from V and 2 bases from J; the gene matches leave 4 bases unexplained. The germline V gene (reference sequence) provides CDR1 SEHNR and CDR2 FQNEAQ. The CDR3 numbers 15 residues from cysteine through phenylalanine. CDR3 DNA only is kept here, 45 bases in frame from base 1. To sequence the TCRbeta CDR3 region, genomic DNA was isolated from the sorted cells. TCRbeta CDR3 regions were sequenced using the immunoSEQ Assay. TCRdb mirrors the immuneACCESS table, restricted to in-frame sequences. Some clones are absent from its copies; in checked studies, under half trace to an unresolved V gene, and the reason for the others is unknown. This sample holds tens of thousands of clones; around 80% were observed only once. Of the sample, approximately 15% is held by the ten largest clones.

The V gene is TRBV7-9 and the J gene is TRBJ2-7, with 12 bases matching TRBD1. This clonotype was obtained from an adult with an advanced solid tumor such as melanoma, head and neck, liver or kidney cancer. The input for sequencing was CD4+ or CD8+ T cells sorted from blood, taken in a trial of the OX40 agonist ivuxolimab. The CDR3: CASSPGQGATYEQYF. The sequenced DNA is TGTGCCAGCAGCCCGGGACAGGGGGCTACCTACGAGCAGTACTTC.